This T cell receptor beta chain is drawn from a study of blood T cell repertoires in COVID-19. Study in general: The cDNA or gDNA used as material had been derived from T cells, B-cell-depleted T cells, or PBMCs.

Original processing methods: Estimated nucleated cell counts came from reference gene primer amplification. Measured with immunoSEQ multiplex PCR; TCRdb has only the in-frame clones, and not every one. For V, J and clone size, that table is used; D and trimming come from the DNA. There are just over 300,000 clones in the sample; around 86% occur only once, and 3.5% to 5% lies in the top ten. The CDR3 totals 14 residues. The V end lost 3 bases, the J end lost 8 bases, and 13 bases lay between the germline ends. Per germline, CDR1 LNHDA and CDR2 SQIVND (reference sequence). Participants' reported clinical history set cohort assignment.

V gene TRBV19 combines with J gene TRBJ1-4; D is unclear. The sequencing input was PBMCs or T cells enriched from blood (not recorded which). The clonotype originates from a man aged 25 to 40 who had recovered from COVID-19. CDR3 sequence reads: CASSIQVVGEKLFF. CDR3 nucleotides: TGTGCCAGTAGTATTCAGGTGGTCGGAGAAAAACTGTTTTTT.